This T cell receptor (beta chain) emerged from a study of cytomegalovirus exposure and HLA in healthy donors. Comment on this clone: Its cognate antigen is unknown.

Points from the study as a whole: The authors later found most CMV-associated TCR beta chains appeared HLA-restricted. Later, an analysis found that common viral pathogens appeared to be linked with several of the most significant clusters.

Losses at the gene ends were 2 bases for V and 8 bases for J; bases not matched to a gene: 6. The CDR3 runs to 15 residues. The germline CDR1 and CDR2 sequences are LGHNA and YNFKEQ. Healthy individuals who donated bone marrow served as the donors. The PCR used 60 Vbeta and 13 Jbeta primers. Original analysis: As a later analysis found, there were tens of millions of unique TCR beta chains, of which about 10 million were shared. Sequencing was performed with immunoSEQ multiplex PCR; in TCRdb, only in-frame clones are kept and a portion is missing. V and J calls and clone size are given by that table; D and trimming were obtained from the DNA. Here the sample spans roughly 77,000 clones, around 79% being singletons.

This chain connects TRBV4-2 to TRBJ2-1; TRBD2 agrees at 10 bases. This TCR derives from a man aged 35 to 55 in good health and CMV-seronegative. Source material: PBMCs. CDR3 nucleotides: TGTGCCAGCAGCCAACTAGCGGGAGAACCCCATGAGCAGTTCTTC. Amino acid sequence: CASSQLAGEPHEQFF.